This record looks at one TCR beta chain sequence and its context. This sample is drawn from a study of blood T cell repertoires in COVID-19. Study as a whole: Sample material is recorded as cDNA or gDNA derived from T cells, B-cell-depleted T cells, or PBMCs.

Authors' data handling: From reference gene primer amplification, estimates of nucleated cell counts were derived. Method: immunoSEQ multiplex PCR; TCRdb's copy keeps in-frame clones and lacks some. V and J calls and clone size are as listed in that table; D and trimming were resolved from the DNA. Here the sample spans about 100,000 clones, 90% to 95% being singletons. The CDR3 length is 17 residues. The V and J ends lost 3 bases and 0 bases respectively, with 15 bases between them. Germline V gene data show CDR1 as SGHAT and CDR2 as FQNNGV. The clonotype originates from a human donor in a cohort sampled during active COVID-19. This rearrangement joins TRBV11-2 to TRBJ2-1, with a possible D match to TRBD2 (5 bases). Sequenced: peripheral blood. The CDR3 sequence is CASSLRPASSSYNEQFF. The CDR3 region has the DNA TGTGCCAGCAGCTTGAGGCCCGCTAGCAGCTCCTACAATGAGCAGTTCTTC.